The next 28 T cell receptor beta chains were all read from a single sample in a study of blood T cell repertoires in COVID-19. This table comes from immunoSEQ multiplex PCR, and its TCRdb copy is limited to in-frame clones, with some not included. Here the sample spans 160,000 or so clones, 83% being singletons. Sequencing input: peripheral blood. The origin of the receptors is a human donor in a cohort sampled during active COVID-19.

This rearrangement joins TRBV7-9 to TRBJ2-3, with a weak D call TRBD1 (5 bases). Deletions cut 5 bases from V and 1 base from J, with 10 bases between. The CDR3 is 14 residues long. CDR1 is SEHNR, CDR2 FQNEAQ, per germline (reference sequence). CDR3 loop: CASSAKGGTDTQYF. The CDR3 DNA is TGTGCCAGCAGCGCGAAAGGGGGCACAGATACGCAGTATTTT.

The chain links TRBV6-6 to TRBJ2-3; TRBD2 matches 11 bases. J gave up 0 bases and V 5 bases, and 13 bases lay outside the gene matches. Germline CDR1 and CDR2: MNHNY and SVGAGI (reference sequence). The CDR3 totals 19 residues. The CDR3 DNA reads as TGTGCCAGCAGTCCTGACGAAGCTAGCGGGGGGATAAGCACAGATACGCAGTATTTT. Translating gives CASSPDEASGGISTDTQYF.

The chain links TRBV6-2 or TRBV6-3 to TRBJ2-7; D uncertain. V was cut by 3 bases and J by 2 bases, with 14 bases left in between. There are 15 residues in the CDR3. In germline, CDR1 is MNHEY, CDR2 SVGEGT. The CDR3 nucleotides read TGTGCCAGCAGTTATCCGACTGAGGCTCCCTACGAGCAGTACTTC. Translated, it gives CASSYPTEAPYEQYF.

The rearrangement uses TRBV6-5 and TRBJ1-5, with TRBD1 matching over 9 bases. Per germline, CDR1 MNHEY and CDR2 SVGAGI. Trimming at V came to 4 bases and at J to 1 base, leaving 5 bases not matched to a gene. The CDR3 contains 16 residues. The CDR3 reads CASSSQGAPSNQPQHF. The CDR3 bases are TGTGCCAGCAGTTCACAGGGGGCGCCGAGCAATCAGCCCCAGCATTTT.

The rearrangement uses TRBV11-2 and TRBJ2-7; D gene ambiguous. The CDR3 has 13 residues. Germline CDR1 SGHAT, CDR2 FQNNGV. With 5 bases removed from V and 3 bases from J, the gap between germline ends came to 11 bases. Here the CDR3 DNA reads TGTGCCAGCAGCCGAGCCTCGGGCTACGAGCAGTACTTC. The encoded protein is CASSRASGYEQYF.

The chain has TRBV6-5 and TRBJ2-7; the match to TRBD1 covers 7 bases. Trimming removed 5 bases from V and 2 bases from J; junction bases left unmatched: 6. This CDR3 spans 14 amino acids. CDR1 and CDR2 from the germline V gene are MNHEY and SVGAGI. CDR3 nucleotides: TGTGCCAGCAGTAATAACAGGGGTGCCTACGAGCAGTACTTC. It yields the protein CASSNNRGAYEQYF.

The CDR3 reads CAISDHDRSSYEQYF. In nucleotides, the CDR3 is TGTGCCATCAGTGACCACGACAGGAGCTCCTACGAGCAGTACTTC. V gene TRBV10-3 combines with J gene TRBJ2-7; D is possibly TRBD1 (6 bases). CDR1 is ENHRY and CDR2 is SYGVKD in the germline V gene. This CDR3 spans 15 amino acids. The V end lost 3 bases, the J end lost 0 bases, and 12 bases lay between the germline ends.

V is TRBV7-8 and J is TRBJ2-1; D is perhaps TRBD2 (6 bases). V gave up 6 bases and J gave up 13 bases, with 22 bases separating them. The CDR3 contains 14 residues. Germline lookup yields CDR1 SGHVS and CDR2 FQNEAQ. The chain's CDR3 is CASRSVAAGPGQFF. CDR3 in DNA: TGTGCCAGCAGGTCCGTAGCGGCTGGCCCTGGACAGTTCTTC.

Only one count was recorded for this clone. The CDR3 loop reads CASSLLPQVYGYTF. CDR3 DNA sequence: TGTGCCAGCAGCCTCCTACCGCAGGTCTATGGCTACACCTTC. The chain is built from TRBV3-1 (or the pseudogene TRBV3-2) and TRBJ1-2; the D is unclear. Germline V gene sequence: CDR1 LGHDT, CDR2 YNNKEL (reference sequence). The CDR3 is made up of 14 amino acids. V was trimmed by 4 bases and J by 4 bases, leaving 13 bases between them.

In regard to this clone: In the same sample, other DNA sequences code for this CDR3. The CDR3 loop is CASSLSGTDTQYF. The CDR3 coding sequence is TGTGCCAGCAGCTTAAGCGGCACAGATACGCAGTATTTT. The genes are TRBV7-9 and TRBJ2-3, with no clear D. The CDR3 runs to 13 residues. Germline CDR1 and CDR2: SEHNR and FQNEAQ (reference sequence). The V end was cut by 2 bases, the J end by 1 base, with 4 bases between.

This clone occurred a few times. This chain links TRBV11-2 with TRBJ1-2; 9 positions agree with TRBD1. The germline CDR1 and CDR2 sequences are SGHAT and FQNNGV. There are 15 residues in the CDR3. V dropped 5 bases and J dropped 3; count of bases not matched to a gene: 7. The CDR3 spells CASSPWTGVDYGYTF. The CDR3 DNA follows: TGTGCCAGCAGCCCTTGGACAGGGGTTGACTATGGCTACACCTTC. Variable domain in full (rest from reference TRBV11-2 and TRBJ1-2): EAGVAQSPRYKIIEKRQSVAFWCNPISGHATLYWYQQILGQGPKLLIQFQNNGVVDDSQLPKDRFSAERLKGVDSTLKIQPAKLEDSAVYLCASSPWTGVDYGYTFGSGTRLTVV.

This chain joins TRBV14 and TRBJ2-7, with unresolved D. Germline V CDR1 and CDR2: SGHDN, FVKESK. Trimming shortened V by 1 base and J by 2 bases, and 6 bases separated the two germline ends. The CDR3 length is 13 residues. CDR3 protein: CASSQVAPYEQYF. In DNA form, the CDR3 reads TGTGCCAGCAGCCAAGTAGCCCCCTACGAGCAGTACTTC.

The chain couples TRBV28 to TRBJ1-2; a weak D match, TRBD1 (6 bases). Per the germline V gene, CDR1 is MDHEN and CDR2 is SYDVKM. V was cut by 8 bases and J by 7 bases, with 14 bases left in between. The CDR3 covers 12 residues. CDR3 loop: CASERQGSGYTF. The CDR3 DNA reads TGTGCCAGCGAAAGGCAGGGGAGTGGCTACACCTTC.

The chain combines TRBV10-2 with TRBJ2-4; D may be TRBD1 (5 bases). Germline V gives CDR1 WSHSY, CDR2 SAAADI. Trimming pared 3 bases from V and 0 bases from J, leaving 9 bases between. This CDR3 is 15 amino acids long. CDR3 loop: CASSDGAVAKNIQYF. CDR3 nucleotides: TGCGCCAGCAGTGATGGGGCGGTAGCCAAAAACATTCAGTACTTC.

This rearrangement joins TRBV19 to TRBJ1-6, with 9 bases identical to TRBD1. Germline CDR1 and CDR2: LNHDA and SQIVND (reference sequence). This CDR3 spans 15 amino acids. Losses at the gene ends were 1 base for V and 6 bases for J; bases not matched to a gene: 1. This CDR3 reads CASSIGQGVNSPLHF. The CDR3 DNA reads TGTGCCAGTAGTATAGGACAGGGGGTTAATTCACCCCTCCACTTT.

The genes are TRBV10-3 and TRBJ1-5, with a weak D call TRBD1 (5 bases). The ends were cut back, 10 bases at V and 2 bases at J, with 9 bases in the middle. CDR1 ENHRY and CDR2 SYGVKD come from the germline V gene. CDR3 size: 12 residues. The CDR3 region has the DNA TGTGCCAGCCAGGGCGGCAATCAGCCCCAGCATTTT. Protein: CASQGGNQPQHF.

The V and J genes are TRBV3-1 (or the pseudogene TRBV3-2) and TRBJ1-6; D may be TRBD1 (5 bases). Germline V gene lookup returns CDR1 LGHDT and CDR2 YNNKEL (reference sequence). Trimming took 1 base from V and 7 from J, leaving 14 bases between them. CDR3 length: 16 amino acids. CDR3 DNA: TGTGCCAGCAGCCAAGGAACCCAGGGAAGAAATTCACCCCTCCACTTT. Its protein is CASSQGTQGRNSPLHF.

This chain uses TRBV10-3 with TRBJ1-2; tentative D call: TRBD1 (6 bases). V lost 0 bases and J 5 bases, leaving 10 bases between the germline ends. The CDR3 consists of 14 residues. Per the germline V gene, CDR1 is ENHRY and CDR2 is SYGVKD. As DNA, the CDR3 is TGTGCCATCAGTGAGTCCCGGGGGGCTTATGGCTACACCTTC. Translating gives CAISESRGAYGYTF.

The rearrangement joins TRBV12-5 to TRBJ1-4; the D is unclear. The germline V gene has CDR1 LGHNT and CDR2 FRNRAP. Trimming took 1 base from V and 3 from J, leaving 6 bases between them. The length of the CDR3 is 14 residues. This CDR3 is CASGLGLPNEKLFF. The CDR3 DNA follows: TGTGCTAGTGGTTTGGGACTCCCTAATGAAAAACTGTTTTTT.

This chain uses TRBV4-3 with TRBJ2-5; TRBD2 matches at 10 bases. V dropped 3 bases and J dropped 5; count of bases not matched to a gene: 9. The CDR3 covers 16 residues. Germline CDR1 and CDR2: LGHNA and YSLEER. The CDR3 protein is CASSQGSKAGGETQYF. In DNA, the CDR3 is TGCGCCAGCAGCCAGGGCTCTAAAGCGGGGGGGGAGACCCAGTACTTC.

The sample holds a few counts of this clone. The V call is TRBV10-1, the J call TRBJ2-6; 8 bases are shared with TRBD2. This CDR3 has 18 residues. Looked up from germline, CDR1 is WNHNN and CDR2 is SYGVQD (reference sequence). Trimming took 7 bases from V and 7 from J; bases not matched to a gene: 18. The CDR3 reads CASKRGGRGRSRANVLTF. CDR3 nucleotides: TGCGCCAGCAAACGGGGGGGCAGGGGACGATCAAGAGCCAACGTCCTGACTTTC.

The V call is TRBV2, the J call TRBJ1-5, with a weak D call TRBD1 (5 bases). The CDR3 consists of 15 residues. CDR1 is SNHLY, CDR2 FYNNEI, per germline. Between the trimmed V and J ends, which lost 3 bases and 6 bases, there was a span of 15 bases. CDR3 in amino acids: CASSDRQGTSQPQHF. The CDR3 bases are TGTGCCAGCAGTGATCGGCAGGGTACGAGTCAGCCCCAGCATTTT.

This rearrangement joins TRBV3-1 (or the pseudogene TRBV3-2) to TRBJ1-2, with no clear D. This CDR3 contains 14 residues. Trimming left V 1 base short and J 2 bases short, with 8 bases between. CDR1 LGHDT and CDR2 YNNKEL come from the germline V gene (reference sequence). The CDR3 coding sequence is TGTGCCAGCAGCCAAGCCGCGGGGAACTATGGCTACACCTTC. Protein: CASSQAAGNYGYTF.

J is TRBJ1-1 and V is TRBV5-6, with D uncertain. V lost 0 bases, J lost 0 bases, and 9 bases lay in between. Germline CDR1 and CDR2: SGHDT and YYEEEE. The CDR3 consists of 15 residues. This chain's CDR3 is CASSLAQIMNTEAFF. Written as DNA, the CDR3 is TGTGCCAGCAGCTTGGCACAGATAATGAACACTGAAGCTTTCTTT. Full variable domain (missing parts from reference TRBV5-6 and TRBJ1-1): DAGVTQSPTHLIKTRGQQVTLRCSPKSGHDTVSWYQQALGQGPQFIFQYYEEEERQRGNFPDRFSGHQFPNYSSELNVNALLLGDSALYLCASSLAQIMNTEAFFGQGTRLTVV.

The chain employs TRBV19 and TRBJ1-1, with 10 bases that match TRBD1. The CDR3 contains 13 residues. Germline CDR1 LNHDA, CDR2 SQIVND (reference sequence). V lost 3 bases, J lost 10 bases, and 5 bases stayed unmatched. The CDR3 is CASSMPGQGRAFF. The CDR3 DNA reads TGTGCCAGTAGTATGCCGGGACAGGGGAGAGCTTTCTTT.

The DNA of the CDR3 is TGTGCCAGCCTGGACTCACGGGACAATGAGCAGTTCTTC. Translating gives CASLDSRDNEQFF. The rearrangement uses TRBV7-9 and TRBJ2-1; TRBD2 is a possible D gene (5 bases). This CDR3 has 13 amino acids. CDR1 and CDR2 from the germline V gene are SEHNR and FQNEAQ (reference sequence). Trimming left V 8 bases short and J 5 bases short, with 13 bases between.

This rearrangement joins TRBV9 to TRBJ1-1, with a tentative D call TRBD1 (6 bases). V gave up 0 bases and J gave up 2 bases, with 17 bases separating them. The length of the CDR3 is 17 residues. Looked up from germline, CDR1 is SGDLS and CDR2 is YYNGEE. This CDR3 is CASSVEGTRGGNTEAFF. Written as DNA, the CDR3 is TGTGCCAGCAGCGTAGAGGGGACAAGGGGGGGTAACACTGAAGCTTTCTTT.

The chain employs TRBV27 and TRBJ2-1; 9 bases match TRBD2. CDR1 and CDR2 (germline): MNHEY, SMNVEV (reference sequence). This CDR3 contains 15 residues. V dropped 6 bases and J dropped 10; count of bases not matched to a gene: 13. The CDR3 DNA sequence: TGTGCCAGCAGCCGACTAGCGGCCCTCTGGTGGGAGCAGTTCTTC. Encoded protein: CASSRLAALWWEQFF.